These 22 T cell receptor beta chains share one sample of origin, sequenced in a study of blood T cell repertoires in COVID-19. The protocol was immunoSEQ multiplex PCR, while the TCRdb copy is restricted to in-frame clones and leaves out a portion. Seen here are a few hundred thousand clones, around nine tenths observed once, and the top ten hold roughly 10%. The sequencing input was PBMCs or T cells enriched from blood (not recorded which). The receptors derive from a woman in her fifties or sixties who had recovered from COVID-19.

J is TRBJ1-1 and V is TRBV29-1; TRBD1 might be the D (5 bases). CDR1 and CDR2 from the germline V gene are SQVTM and ANQGSEA. The length of the CDR3 is 11 residues. The ends were cut back, 6 bases at V and 4 bases at J, with 9 bases in the middle. The CDR3: CSVWGSTEAFF. As DNA, the CDR3 is TGCAGCGTCTGGGGCTCCACTGAAGCTTTCTTT.

CDR3: CASSIRETYNEQFF. The CDR3 DNA follows: TGTGCCAGTAGTATCAGGGAAACGTACAATGAGCAGTTCTTC. The rearrangement joins TRBV19 to TRBJ2-1, with D possibly being TRBD1 (5 bases). The CDR3 runs 14 residues. V lost 3 bases to trimming and J lost 4 bases, with 10 bases between them. CDR1 LNHDA and CDR2 SQIVND come from the germline V gene (reference sequence).

The rearrangement joins TRBV28 to TRBJ1-5; D is possibly TRBD1 (5 bases). This CDR3 region has 16 residues. The ends were cut back, 7 bases at V and 3 bases at J, with 19 bases in the middle. Germline CDR1 reads MDHEN; CDR2 reads SYDVKM. The CDR3 bases are TGTGCCAGCAAAGGGGCGGAGGGAAGGCACAATCAGCCCCAGCATTTT. Translating it yields CASKGAEGRHNQPQHF. The full variable domain, completed using reference TRBV28 and TRBJ1-5, is DVKVTQSSRYLVKRTGEKVFLECVQDMDHENMFWYRQDPGLGLRLIYFSYDVKMKEKGDIPEGYSVSREKKERFSLILESASTNQTSMYLCASKGAEGRHNQPQHFGDGTRLSIL.

V usage is TRBV3-1 (or the pseudogene TRBV3-2) and J usage is TRBJ1-6; no definite D call. This CDR3 has 15 amino acids. V lost 1 base and J lost 9, with 13 bases in between. CDR1 LGHDT and CDR2 YNNKEL come from the germline V gene (reference sequence). CDR3 sequence: CASSQVFGSSSPLHF. CDR3 bases: TGTGCCAGCAGCCAAGTTTTCGGGAGTAGTTCACCCCTCCACTTT.

This clone was detected only a few times. J is TRBJ1-4 and V is TRBV14; no firm D call. V was shortened by 4 bases and J by 8 bases, with 8 bases between the two germline ends. Germline lookup yields CDR1 SGHDN and CDR2 FVKESK. The CDR3 has 12 amino acids. The CDR3 nucleotides read TGTGCCAGCAGCCTCCGCGGGGAAAAACTGTTTTTT. Amino acids: CASSLRGEKLFF.

A few counts support this clone. This chain uses TRBV2 with TRBJ1-2; D call uncertain. The CDR3 has 14 amino acids. CDR1 SNHLY and CDR2 FYNNEI come from the germline V gene. Trimming removed 7 bases at V and 0 bases at J, with 12 bases between. CDR3 nucleotide sequence: TGTGCCAGCAACCGGGAAAAAACTAACTATGGCTACACCTTC. As protein: CASNREKTNYGYTF.

The chain couples TRBV28 to TRBJ1-4, with unresolved D. This CDR3 spans 15 amino acids. V gave up 5 bases and J gave up 4 bases, with 14 bases separating them. Germline V lookup: CDR1 MDHEN, CDR2 SYDVKM. The DNA of the CDR3 is TGTGCCAGCAGTCCCCCGGCGGGAGGTAATGAAAAACTGTTTTTT. Translation: CASSPPAGGNEKLFF.

This clone was recorded only once. The chain carries TRBV5-6 and TRBJ2-3; tentatively, D is TRBD1 (6 bases). CDR1 and CDR2 (germline): SGHDT, YYEEEE. This CDR3 is 17 amino acids long. V lost 4 bases and J 2 bases, leaving 20 bases between the germline ends. The CDR3: CASSQDTGTMLTDTQYF. In nucleotides, the CDR3 is TGTGCCAGCAGCCAGGACACCGGGACAATGCTCACAGATACGCAGTATTTT.

The sample holds many counts of this clone. This chain links TRBV10-3 with TRBJ1-3; 11 nucleotides line up with TRBD1. V shed 8 bases, J shed 3 bases, and the junction held 6 bases outside the gene matches. This CDR3 has 15 amino acids. The V gene's germline CDR1 is ENHRY and CDR2 SYGVKD. The DNA of the CDR3 is TGTGCCATCTGGACAGGGGGCGCGTATGGAAACACCATATATTTT. It is translated as CAIWTGGAYGNTIYF.

The CDR3 here is CASSQLPGLRPDTQYF. CDR3 nucleotide sequence: TGCGCCAGCAGCCAACTACCGGGACTTCGGCCAGATACGCAGTATTTT. The chain uses TRBV4-1 and TRBJ2-3; D is perhaps TRBD2 (6 bases). The V gene's germline CDR1 is MGHRA and CDR2 YSYEKL. V was pared by 2 bases and J by 4 bases, with 16 bases between. The CDR3 extends over 16 amino acids.

The CDR3 DNA follows: TGTGCCAGCAGCGGGGATAGCAATCAGCCCCAGCATTTT. It codes for CASSGDSNQPQHF. The V call is TRBV6-5, the J call TRBJ1-5, with D unclear. The germline gives CDR1 MNHEY, CDR2 SVGAGI. The CDR3 totals 13 residues. Trimming removed 6 bases from V and 0 bases from J, with 6 bases in between.

The J gene is TRBJ2-1, the V gene TRBV3-1 (or the pseudogene TRBV3-2), with TRBD1 matching over 7 bases. Trimming at V came to 2 bases and at J to 15 bases, leaving 13 bases not matched to a gene. CDR1 is LGHDT, CDR2 YNNKEL, per germline (reference sequence). The CDR3 runs 14 residues. The chain's CDR3 is CASSQRPGRQGGFF. CDR3 nucleotide sequence: TGTGCCAGCAGCCAACGACCCGGGCGACAGGGTGGGTTCTTC.

Written as DNA, the CDR3 is TGTGCCAGCAGCGCCGGGACTAGCGTCACCTACGAGCAGTACTTC. Protein sequence: CASSAGTSVTYEQYF. This chain connects TRBV9 to TRBJ2-7; TRBD2 agrees at 10 bases. J was trimmed by 2 bases and V by 3 bases; bases with no gene match: 5. The germline V gene has CDR1 SGDLS and CDR2 YYNGEE. The CDR3 has 15 amino acids.

This rearrangement joins TRBV5-4 to TRBJ1-2; D gene uncertain. The V gene lost 4 bases and the J gene lost 3 bases, with 16 bases spanning the gap. This CDR3 region has 15 residues. Germline-derived CDR1 and CDR2 are SGHNT and YYREEE (reference sequence). The CDR3 DNA reads as TGTGCCAGCAGCCACACAGCGGGGTTATACTATGGCTACACCTTC. Translating it yields CASSHTAGLYYGYTF.

This chain joins TRBV6-7 and TRBJ2-1; 9 bases map to TRBD2. TRBV6-7 is an ORF for which the function is uncertain. The J segment lost 10 bases and the V segment lost 0 bases, leaving 7 bases of the junction unmatched. The CDR3 has 15 residues. The CDR3 bases are TGTGCCAGCAGTTACTCTGGGCTAGCGGGGATAGAGCAGTTCTTC. As protein: CASSYSGLAGIEQFF.

Concerning this clone itself: Other nucleotide sequences in the sample specify the same CDR3. The CDR3 loop reads CASSPGTSTDTQYF. CDR3 nucleotides: TGTGCCAGCAGCCCTGGGACTAGCACAGATACGCAGTATTTT. This chain joins TRBV7-2 and TRBJ2-3, with D possibly matching TRBD2 (6 bases). V shed 5 bases and J shed 0 bases, with 9 bases lying between them. CDR3 length: 14 amino acids. Germline loops: CDR1 SGHTA, CDR2 FQGNSA.

The chain combines TRBV28 with TRBJ1-1; D is unclear. The CDR3 is 13 amino acids. In germline, CDR1 is MDHEN, CDR2 SYDVKM. V was shortened by 3 bases and J by 6 bases, with 11 bases between the two germline ends. CDR3 DNA sequence: TGTGCCAGCAGTTTTTTTAACAGTCCTGAAGCTTTCTTT. It specifies CASSFFNSPEAFF.

As DNA, the CDR3 is TGTGCCAGCAGCTCGGTTGAGACCCAGTACTTC. Translation gives CASSSVETQYF. The chain has TRBV3-1 (or the pseudogene TRBV3-2) and TRBJ2-5; D is uncertain. The CDR3 is 11 residues long. Trimming took 5 bases from V and 5 from J, leaving 6 bases between them. Germline CDR1 and CDR2: LGHDT and YNNKEL (reference sequence).

The sample holds a few counts of this clone. This chain links TRBV7-9 with TRBJ1-4; possible D gene TRBD1, 6 bases. V lost 1 base to trimming and J lost 8 bases, with 14 bases between them. Germline assignment: CDR1 SEHNR and CDR2 FQNEAQ (reference sequence). The CDR3 is 15 amino acids. CDR3: CASSLGYREGEKLFF. The DNA for the CDR3 is TGTGCCAGCAGCTTAGGTTACAGGGAAGGGGAAAAACTGTTTTTT.

The chain employs TRBV30 and TRBJ1-5; weak D call: TRBD1 (6 bases). CDR3 length equals 13 residues. CDR1 is GTSNPN and CDR2 is SVGIG in the germline V gene (reference sequence). Trimming shortened V by 3 bases and J by 5 bases, and 11 bases separated the two germline ends. The CDR3 loop reads CAWSPRGYQPQHF. CDR3 DNA: TGTGCCTGGAGCCCCAGGGGTTATCAGCCCCAGCATTTT.

The genes are TRBV7-8 and TRBJ1-2; D unclear. The CDR3 length is 14 residues. Germline values: CDR1 SGHVS, CDR2 FQNEAQ. Trimming pared 5 bases from V and 4 bases from J, leaving 14 bases between. This CDR3 reads CASSRTGSGYGYTF. The DNA for the CDR3 is TGTGCCAGCAGCCGAACGGGGTCGGGCTATGGCTACACCTTC.

The chain couples TRBV6-1 to TRBJ2-1; TRBD2 aligns across 8 bases. CDR3 length equals 15 residues. The germline V gene encodes CDR1 MNHNS and CDR2 SASEGT. The ends lost 3 bases at V and 3 bases at J; junction bases unmatched: 4. CDR3 loop: CASSDRGGYYNEQFF. The CDR3 region has the DNA TGTGCCAGCAGTGACCGCGGGGGGTACTACAATGAGCAGTTCTTC.